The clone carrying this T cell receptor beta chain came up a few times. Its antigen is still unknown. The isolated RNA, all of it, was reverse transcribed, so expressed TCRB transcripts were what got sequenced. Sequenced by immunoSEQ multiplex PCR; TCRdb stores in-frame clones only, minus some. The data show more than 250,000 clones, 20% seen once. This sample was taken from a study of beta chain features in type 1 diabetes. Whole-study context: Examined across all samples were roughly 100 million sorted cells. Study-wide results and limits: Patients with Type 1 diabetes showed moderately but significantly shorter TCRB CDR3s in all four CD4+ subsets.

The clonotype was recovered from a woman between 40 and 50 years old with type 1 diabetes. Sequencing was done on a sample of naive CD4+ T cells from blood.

Here the CDR3 reads CASRGLQGLGNTGELFF. The CDR3 DNA sequence: TGTGCCAGCAGGGGCCTACAGGGTTTGGGAAACACCGGGGAGCTGTTTTTT. V usage is TRBV2 and J usage is TRBJ2-2; possibly TRBD1 for D (6 bases). V lost 6 bases, J lost 2 bases, and 19 bases lay in between. This CDR3 is built from 17 residues. Germline V lookup: CDR1 SNHLY, CDR2 FYNNEI.